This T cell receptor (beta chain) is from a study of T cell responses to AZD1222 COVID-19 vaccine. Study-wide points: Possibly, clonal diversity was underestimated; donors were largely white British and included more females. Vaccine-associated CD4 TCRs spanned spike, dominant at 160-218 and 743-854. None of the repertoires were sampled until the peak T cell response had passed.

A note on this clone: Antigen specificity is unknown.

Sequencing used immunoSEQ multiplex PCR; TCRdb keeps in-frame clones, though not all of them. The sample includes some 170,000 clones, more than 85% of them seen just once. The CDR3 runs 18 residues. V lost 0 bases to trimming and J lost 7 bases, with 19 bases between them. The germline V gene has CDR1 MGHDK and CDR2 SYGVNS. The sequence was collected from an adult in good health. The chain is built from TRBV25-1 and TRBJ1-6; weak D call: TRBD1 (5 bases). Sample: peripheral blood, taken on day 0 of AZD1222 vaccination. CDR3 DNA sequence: TGTGCCAGCAGTGAATACAACCGAGGGGCGGGGAGCAATTCACCCCTCCACTTT. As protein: CASSEYNRGAGSNSPLHF.